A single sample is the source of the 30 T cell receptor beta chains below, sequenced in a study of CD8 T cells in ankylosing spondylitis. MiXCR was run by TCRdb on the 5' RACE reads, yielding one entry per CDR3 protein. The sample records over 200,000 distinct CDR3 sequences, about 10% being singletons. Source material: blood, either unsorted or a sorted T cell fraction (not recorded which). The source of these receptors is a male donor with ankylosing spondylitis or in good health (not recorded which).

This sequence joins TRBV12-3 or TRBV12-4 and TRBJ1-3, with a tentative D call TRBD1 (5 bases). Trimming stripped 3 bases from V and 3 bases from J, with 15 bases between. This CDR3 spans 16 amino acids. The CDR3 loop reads CASSLGQGGDGNTIYF. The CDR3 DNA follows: TGTGCCAGCAGTTTGGGGCAGGGAGGGGATGGAAACACCATATATTTT.

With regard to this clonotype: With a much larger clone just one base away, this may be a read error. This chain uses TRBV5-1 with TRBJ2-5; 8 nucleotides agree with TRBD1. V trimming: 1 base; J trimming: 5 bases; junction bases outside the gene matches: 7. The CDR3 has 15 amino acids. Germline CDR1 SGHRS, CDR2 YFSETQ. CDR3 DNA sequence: TGCGCCAGCAGCTTGATCCCGACAGGGGTCGAGACCCAGTACTTC. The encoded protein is CASSLIPTGVETQYF.

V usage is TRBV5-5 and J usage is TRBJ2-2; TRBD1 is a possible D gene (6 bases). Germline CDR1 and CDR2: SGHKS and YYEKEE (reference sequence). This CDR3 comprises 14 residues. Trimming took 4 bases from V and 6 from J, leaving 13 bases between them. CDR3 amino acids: CASSGNRVSGELFF. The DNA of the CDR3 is TGTGCCAGCAGCGGAAACAGGGTTTCCGGGGAGCTGTTTTTT.

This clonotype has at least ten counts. CDR3 amino acids: CASSKPGSLNEKLFF. The CDR3 DNA follows: TGTGCCAGCAGCAAACCGGGCAGTCTTAATGAAAAACTGTTTTTT. V usage is TRBV12-3 or TRBV12-4 and J usage is TRBJ1-4; no clear D gene. Trimming took 6 bases from V and 4 from J, leaving 15 bases between them. The CDR3 runs to 15 residues.

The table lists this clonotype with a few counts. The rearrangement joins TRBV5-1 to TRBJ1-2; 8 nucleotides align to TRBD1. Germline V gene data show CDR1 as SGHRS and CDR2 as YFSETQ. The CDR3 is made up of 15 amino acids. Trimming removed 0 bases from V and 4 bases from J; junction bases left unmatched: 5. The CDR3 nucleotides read TGCGCCAGCAGCTTGGACAGGGGGTTCAGCTATGGCTACACCTTC. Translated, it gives CASSLDRGFSYGYTF.

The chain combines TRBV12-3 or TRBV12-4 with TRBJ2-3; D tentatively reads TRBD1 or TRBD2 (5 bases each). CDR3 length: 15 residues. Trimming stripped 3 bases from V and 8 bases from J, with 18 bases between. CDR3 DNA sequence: TGTGCCAGCAGTTTTCGGGACCCCGCCTCGGGTACGCAGTATTTT. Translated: CASSFRDPASGTQYF.

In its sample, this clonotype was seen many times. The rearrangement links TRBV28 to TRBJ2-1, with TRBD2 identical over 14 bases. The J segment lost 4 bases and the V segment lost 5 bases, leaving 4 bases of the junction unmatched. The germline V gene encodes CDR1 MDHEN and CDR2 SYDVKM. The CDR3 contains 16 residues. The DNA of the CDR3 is TGTGCCAGCAGTGGGACTAGCGGGGGTATTTACAATGAGCAGTTCTTC. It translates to CASSGTSGGIYNEQFF.

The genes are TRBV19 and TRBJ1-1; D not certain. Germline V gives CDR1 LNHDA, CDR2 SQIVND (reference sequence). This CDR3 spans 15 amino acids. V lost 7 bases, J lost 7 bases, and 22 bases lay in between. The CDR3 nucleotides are TGTGCCAGTACCATCAATGGTTGGAGGGTAGATGAAGCTTTCTTT. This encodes CASTINGWRVDEAFF.

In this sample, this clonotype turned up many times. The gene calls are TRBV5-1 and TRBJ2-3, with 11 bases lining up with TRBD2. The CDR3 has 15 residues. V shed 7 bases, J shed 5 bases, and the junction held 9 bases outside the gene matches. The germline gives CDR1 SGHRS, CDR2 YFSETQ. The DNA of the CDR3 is TGCGCCAGCGGACCGACTAGCGGGGAAGGAGATACGCAGTATTTT. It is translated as CASGPTSGEGDTQYF.

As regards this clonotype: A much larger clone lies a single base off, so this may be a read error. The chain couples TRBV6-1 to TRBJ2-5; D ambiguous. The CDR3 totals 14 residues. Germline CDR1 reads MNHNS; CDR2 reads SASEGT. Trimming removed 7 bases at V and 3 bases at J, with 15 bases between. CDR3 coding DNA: TGTGCCAGCATCCCCCCCAACAGCGAAGAGACCCAGTACTTC. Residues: CASIPPNSEETQYF.

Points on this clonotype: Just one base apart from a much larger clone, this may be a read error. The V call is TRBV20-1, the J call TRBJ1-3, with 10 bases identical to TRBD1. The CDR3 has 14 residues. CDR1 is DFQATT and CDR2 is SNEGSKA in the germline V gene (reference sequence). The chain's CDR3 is CSAAGTGVGNTIHF. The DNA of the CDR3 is TGCAGTGCTGCCGGGACAGGGGTTGGAAACACCATACATTTT.

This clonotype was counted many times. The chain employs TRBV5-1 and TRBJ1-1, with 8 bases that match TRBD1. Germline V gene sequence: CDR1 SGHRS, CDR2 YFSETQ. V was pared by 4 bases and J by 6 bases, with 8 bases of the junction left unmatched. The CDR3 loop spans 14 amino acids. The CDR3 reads CASSTTGDKAEAFF. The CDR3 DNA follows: TGCGCCAGCAGCACGACAGGGGATAAGGCTGAAGCTTTCTTT.

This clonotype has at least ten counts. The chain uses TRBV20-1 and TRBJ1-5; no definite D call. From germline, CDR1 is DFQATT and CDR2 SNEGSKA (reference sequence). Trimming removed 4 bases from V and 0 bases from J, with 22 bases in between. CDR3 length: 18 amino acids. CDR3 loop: CSANVKDTRWNSNQPQHF. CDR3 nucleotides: TGCAGTGCTAATGTTAAGGATACAAGATGGAATAGCAATCAGCCCCAGCATTTT.

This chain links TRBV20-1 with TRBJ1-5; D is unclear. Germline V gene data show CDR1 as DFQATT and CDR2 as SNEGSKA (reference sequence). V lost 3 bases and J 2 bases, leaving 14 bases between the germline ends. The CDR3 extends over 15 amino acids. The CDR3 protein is CSARIPGSRNQPQHF. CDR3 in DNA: TGCAGTGCTAGGATTCCGGGATCGCGCAATCAGCCCCAGCATTTT.

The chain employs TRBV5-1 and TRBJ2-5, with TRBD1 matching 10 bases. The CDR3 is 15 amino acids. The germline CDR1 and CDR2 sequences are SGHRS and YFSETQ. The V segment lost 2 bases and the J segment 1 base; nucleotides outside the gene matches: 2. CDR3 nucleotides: TGCGCCAGCAGCTTCGGGACAGGGGCCCAAGAGACCCAGTACTTC. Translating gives CASSFGTGAQETQYF.

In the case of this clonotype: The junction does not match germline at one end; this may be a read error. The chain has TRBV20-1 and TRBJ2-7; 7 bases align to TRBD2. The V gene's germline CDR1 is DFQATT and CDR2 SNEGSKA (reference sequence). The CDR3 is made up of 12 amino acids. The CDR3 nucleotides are TGCAGTGCTAAGCTAGCGGCCTACGCGCAGTACTTC. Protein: CSAKLAAYAQYF.

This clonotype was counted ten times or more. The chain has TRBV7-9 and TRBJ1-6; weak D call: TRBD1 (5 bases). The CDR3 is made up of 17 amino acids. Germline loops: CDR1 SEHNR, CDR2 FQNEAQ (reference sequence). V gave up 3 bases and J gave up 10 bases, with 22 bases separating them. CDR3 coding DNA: TGTGCCAGCAGCTTCGTCGGGGCCCCGAGCCTGGAATCACCCCTCCACTTT. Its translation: CASSFVGAPSLESPLHF.

CDR3 DNA: TGCGCCAGCAGCTTGACGGCTAGCGGGGGCCAAGAGACCCAGTACTTC. Translated, it gives CASSLTASGGQETQYF. The J gene is TRBJ2-5, the V gene TRBV5-1, with 10 bases identical to TRBD2. V lost 1 base, J lost 1 base, and 4 bases stayed unmatched. The germline V gene has CDR1 SGHRS and CDR2 YFSETQ. The CDR3 runs 16 residues. Drawing the rest from reference TRBV5-1 and TRBJ2-5, the complete variable domain is KAGVTQTPRYLIKTRGQQVTLSCSPISGHRSVSWYQQTPGQGLQFLFEYFSETQRNKGNFPGRFSGRQFSNSRSEMNVSTLELGDSALYLCASSLTASGGQETQYFGPGTRLLVL.

CDR3 DNA sequence: TGTGCCAGCAGTACCCATGGACAGGGCAGGTACGAGCAGTACTTC. Amino acids: CASSTHGQGRYEQYF. The gene calls are TRBV12-3 or TRBV12-4 and TRBJ2-7; 8 bases are a match to TRBD1. CDR3 length: 15 amino acids. The V segment lost 5 bases and the J segment 4 bases; nucleotides outside the gene matches: 10.

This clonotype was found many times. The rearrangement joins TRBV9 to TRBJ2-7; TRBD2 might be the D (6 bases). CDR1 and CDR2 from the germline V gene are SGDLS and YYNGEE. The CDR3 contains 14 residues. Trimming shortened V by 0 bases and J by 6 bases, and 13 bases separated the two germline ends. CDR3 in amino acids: CASSVAALGGEQYF. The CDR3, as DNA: TGTGCCAGCAGCGTAGCCGCCTTGGGGGGCGAGCAGTACTTC.

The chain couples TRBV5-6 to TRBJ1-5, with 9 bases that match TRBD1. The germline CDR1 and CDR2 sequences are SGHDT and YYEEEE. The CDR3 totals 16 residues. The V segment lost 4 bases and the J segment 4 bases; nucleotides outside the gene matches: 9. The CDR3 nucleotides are TGTGCCAGCAGCCCGCGGACAGGGGCGGAAAATCAGCCCCAGCATTTT. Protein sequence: CASSPRTGAENQPQHF.

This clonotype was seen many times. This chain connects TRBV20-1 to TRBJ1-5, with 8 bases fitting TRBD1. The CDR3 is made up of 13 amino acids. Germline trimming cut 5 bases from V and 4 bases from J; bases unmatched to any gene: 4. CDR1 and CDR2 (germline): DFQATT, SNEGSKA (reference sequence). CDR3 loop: CSAGQGTNQPQHF. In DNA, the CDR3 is TGCAGTGCTGGACAGGGAACGAATCAGCCCCAGCATTTT.

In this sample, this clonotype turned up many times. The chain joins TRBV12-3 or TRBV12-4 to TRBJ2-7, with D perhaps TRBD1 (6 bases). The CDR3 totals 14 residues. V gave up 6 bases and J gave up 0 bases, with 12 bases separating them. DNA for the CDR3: TGTGCCAGCAGCCGACAGGCCTACTCCTACGAGCAGTACTTC. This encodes CASSRQAYSYEQYF.

The CDR3 DNA reads as TGTGCCAGCAGCTTTGGCGGACAGGGCCCCACAGATACGCAGTATTTT. Translating gives CASSFGGQGPTDTQYF. This chain uses TRBV7-2 with TRBJ2-3, with TRBD1 identical over 8 bases. CDR1 is SGHTA and CDR2 is FQGNSA in the germline V gene. There are 16 residues in the CDR3. With V trimmed by 3 bases and J by 2 bases, 7 bases remained unmatched.

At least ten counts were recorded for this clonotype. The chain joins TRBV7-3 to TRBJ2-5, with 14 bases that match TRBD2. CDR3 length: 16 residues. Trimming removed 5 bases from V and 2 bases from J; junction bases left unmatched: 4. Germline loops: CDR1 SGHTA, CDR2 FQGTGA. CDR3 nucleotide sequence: TGTGCCAGCAGCGCAGGACTAGCGGGGGGTCAAGAGACCCAGTACTTC. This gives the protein CASSAGLAGGQETQYF.

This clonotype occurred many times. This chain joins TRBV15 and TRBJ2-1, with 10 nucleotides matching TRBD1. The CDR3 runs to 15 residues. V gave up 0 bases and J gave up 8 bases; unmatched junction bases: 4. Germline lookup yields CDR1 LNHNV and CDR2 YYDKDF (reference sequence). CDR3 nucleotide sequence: TGTGCCACCAGCAGAGACTCCGGACAGGGGGATGAGCAGTTCTTC. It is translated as CATSRDSGQGDEQFF.

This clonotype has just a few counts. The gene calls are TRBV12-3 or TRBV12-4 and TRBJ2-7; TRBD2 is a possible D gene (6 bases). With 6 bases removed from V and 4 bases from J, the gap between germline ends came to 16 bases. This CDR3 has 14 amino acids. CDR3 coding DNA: TGTGCCAGCAGGCGGCGGGGAGTGAAATACGAGCAGTACTTC. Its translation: CASRRRGVKYEQYF.

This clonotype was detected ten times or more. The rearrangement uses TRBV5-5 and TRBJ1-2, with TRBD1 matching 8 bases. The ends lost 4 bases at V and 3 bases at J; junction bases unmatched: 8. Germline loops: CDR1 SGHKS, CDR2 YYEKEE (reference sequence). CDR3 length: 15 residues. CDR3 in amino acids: CASSPSTGGDYGYTF. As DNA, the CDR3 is TGTGCCAGCAGCCCGAGCACAGGGGGGGACTATGGCTACACCTTC. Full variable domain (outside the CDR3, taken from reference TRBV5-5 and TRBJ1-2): DAGVTQSPTHLIKTRGQQVTLRCSPISGHKSVSWYQQVLGQGPQFIFQYYEKEERGRGNFPDRFSARQFPNYSSELNVNALLLGDSALYLCASSPSTGGDYGYTFGSGTRLTVV.

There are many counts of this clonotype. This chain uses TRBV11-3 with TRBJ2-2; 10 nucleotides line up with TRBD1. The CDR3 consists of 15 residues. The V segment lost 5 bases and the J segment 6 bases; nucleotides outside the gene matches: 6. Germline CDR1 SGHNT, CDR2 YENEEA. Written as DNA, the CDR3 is TGTGCCAGCAGCCCACGACAGGGGGCCTCCGGGGAGCTGTTTTTT. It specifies CASSPRQGASGELFF.

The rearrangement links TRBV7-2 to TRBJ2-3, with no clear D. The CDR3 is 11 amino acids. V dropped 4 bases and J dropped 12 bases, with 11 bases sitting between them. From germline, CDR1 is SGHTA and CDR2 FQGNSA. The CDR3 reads CASSSTPFQYF. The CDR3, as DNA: TGTGCCAGCAGCTCAACCCCGTTTCAGTATTTT. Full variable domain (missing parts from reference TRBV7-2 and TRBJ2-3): GAGVSQSPSNKVTEKGKDVELRCDPISGHTALYWYRQSLGQGLEFLIYFQGNSAPDKSGLPSDRFSAERTGGSVSTLTIQRTQQEDSAVYLCASSSTPFQYFGPGTRLTVL.